The clone carrying this T cell receptor (beta chain) was picked up one time. This record comes from a study of blood T cell repertoires in COVID-19. Recruits, aged roughly 18 to 89 years, lived in under 25 US areas. Membership in each cohort depended on participant-reported clinical history. As processed by the authors: Cell counts per sample came from amplifying reference gene primers. TCRdb's table, derived via immunoSEQ multiplex PCR, lists solely in-frame clones and lacks some. The V and J calls and the clone size are those of that table, but D and trimming were determined from the DNA. The sample yields around 140,000 clones, around 80% seen once. After removal of 2 bases from V and 9 bases from J, the junction contained 9 bases not matched to a gene. The CDR3 is 16 residues long. Germline V gives CDR1 MDHEN, CDR2 SYDVKM.

The TCR sequence derives from a man aged 40-55 years with acute COVID-19. The sequencing input was PBMCs or T cells enriched from blood (not recorded which). The chain recombines TRBV28 with TRBJ2-1; 11 nucleotides align to TRBD2. CDR3 sequence (DNA): TGTGCCAGCAGTTTAGGGACTAGCGGCCAAAAGGGTGAGCAGTTCTTC. Translation gives CASSLGTSGQKGEQFF.